These 19 T cell receptor beta chains share one sample of origin, sequenced in a study of T cell repertoires in cytomegalovirus infection. No antigen is known for these receptors. TCRdb re-analysed the reads in MiXCR, keeping a single row per CDR3 protein. The data show about a million distinct CDR3 sequences, roughly a third seen once. Specimen: cultured CD8+ T cells from PBMCs, collected from culture after CMV antigen stimulation. The receptors here all came from a human donor in good health (CMV status not recorded). Some clones in this sample may be carry-over from other donors' samples.

V and J are TRBV27 and TRBJ2-7; D is tentatively TRBD1 or TRBD2 (6 bases each). The CDR3 extends over 14 amino acids. CDR1 and CDR2 (germline): MNHEY, SMNVEV (reference sequence). With 3 bases removed from V and 3 bases from J, the gap between germline ends came to 12 bases. CDR3 loop: CASSFRGGGYEQYF. DNA of the CDR3: TGTGCCAGCAGTTTCAGGGGAGGAGGCTACGAGCAGTACTTC.

The rearrangement links TRBV9 to TRBJ2-3, with 9 bases aligning to TRBD2. J gave up 2 bases and V 0 bases, and 7 bases lay outside the gene matches. CDR1 SGDLS and CDR2 YYNGEE come from the germline V gene. The CDR3 contains 17 residues. CDR3: CASSVEAGGPNTDTQYF. The CDR3 DNA reads as TGTGCCAGCAGCGTAGAGGCGGGGGGGCCGAACACAGATACGCAGTATTTT.

This clonotype was detected a few times. The chain employs TRBV6-5 and TRBJ2-2; possible D gene TRBD2, 7 bases. V was trimmed by 0 bases and J by 2 bases, leaving 10 bases between them. CDR1 is MNHEY and CDR2 is SVGAGI in the germline V gene. This CDR3 has 16 residues. CDR3: CASSYSGGLNTGELFF. CDR3 sequence (DNA): TGTGCCAGCAGTTACTCGGGGGGGCTTAACACCGGGGAGCTGTTTTTT.

This clonotype has ten or more counts. The rearrangement joins TRBV7-9 to TRBJ2-5, with D possibly called TRBD1 or TRBD2 (5 bases each). CDR3 length: 17 amino acids. Germline loops: CDR1 SEHNR, CDR2 FQNEAQ (reference sequence). Trimming removed 4 bases at V and 1 base at J, with 19 bases between. The CDR3 reads CASSYSGALGLQETQYF. In DNA form, the CDR3 reads TGTGCCAGCAGCTACTCCGGGGCCTTGGGGCTCCAAGAGACCCAGTACTTC. The full variable domain, rest sourced from reference TRBV7-9 and TRBJ2-5, is DTGVSQNPRHKITKRGQNVTFRCDPISEHNRLYWYRQTLGQGPEFLTYFQNEAQLEKSRLLSDRFSAERPKGSFSTLEIQRTEQGDSAMYLCASSYSGALGLQETQYFGPGTRLLVL.

The CDR3 sequence is CASGGRAGEPYEQYF. The CDR3 DNA reads TGTGCTAGTGGGGGAAGGGCAGGGGAACCCTACGAGCAGTACTTC. V and J are TRBV12-5 and TRBJ2-7; possible D gene TRBD1, 6 bases. Germline V gives CDR1 LGHNT, CDR2 FRNRAP. V was pared by 6 bases and J by 2 bases, with 17 bases between. The CDR3 covers 15 residues.

The chain recombines TRBV9 with TRBJ1-5; D is ambiguous. The V end was cut by 4 bases, the J end by 3 bases, with 14 bases between. Germline values: CDR1 SGDLS, CDR2 YYNGEE. The CDR3 has 15 residues. CDR3 region: CASSPGRSPNQPQHF. CDR3 bases: TGTGCCAGCAGCCCCGGTCGGAGTCCCAATCAGCCCCAGCATTTT.

This clonotype was counted a few times. This rearrangement joins TRBV6-2 or TRBV6-3 to TRBJ2-5, with 11 positions matching TRBD2. V shed 1 base and J 4 bases; nucleotides not matched to a gene: 14. The CDR3 has 19 residues. Germline CDR1 and CDR2: MNHEY and SVGEGT. CDR3 in amino acids: CASSYFFLTGTSGPETQYF. The CDR3, as DNA: TGTGCCAGCAGTTACTTCTTTCTTACCGGGACTAGCGGACCAGAGACCCAGTACTTC.

This chain joins TRBV12-3 or TRBV12-4 and TRBJ2-1; either TRBD1 or TRBD2 may fit D (5 bases each). The CDR3 extends over 15 amino acids. The V end was cut by 5 bases, the J end by 9 bases, with 20 bases between. The CDR3 loop reads CASSTTTLPRGEQFF. The CDR3 coding sequence is TGTGCCAGCAGTACCACGACCCTTCCGAGGGGTGAGCAGTTCTTC.

This clonotype turned up a few times. The V call is TRBV2, the J call TRBJ1-2, with D maybe TRBD1 (5 bases). Germline V gene lookup returns CDR1 SNHLY and CDR2 FYNNEI. The CDR3 covers 12 residues. V was cut by 1 base and J by 6 bases, with 6 bases left in between. DNA for the CDR3: TGTGCCAGCAGTGAAGAGGGGAATGGCTACACCTTC. This gives the protein CASSEEGNGYTF.

The gene calls are TRBV6-5 and TRBJ2-2, with D tentatively TRBD2 (6 bases). Germline loops: CDR1 MNHEY, CDR2 SVGAGI. The CDR3 contains 13 residues. Trimming removed 7 bases from V and 5 bases from J, with 11 bases in between. CDR3 residues: CASTLGTTGELFF. The CDR3 DNA sequence: TGTGCCAGCACCCTTGGGACTACCGGGGAGCTGTTTTTT.

This chain links TRBV10-3 with TRBJ2-1; 7 bases align to TRBD1. The germline V gene encodes CDR1 ENHRY and CDR2 SYGVKD. The CDR3 runs 12 residues. Unmatched junction bases numbered 4, after V lost 7 bases and J lost 7 bases. The CDR3 bases are TGTGCCATCAACAACAGGGGTAATGAGCAGTTCTTC. As protein: CAINNRGNEQFF.

There are many counts of this clonotype. V is TRBV28 and J is TRBJ2-5, with a weak D call TRBD2 (6 bases). From germline, CDR1 is MDHEN and CDR2 SYDVKM. V was pared by 2 bases and J by 4 bases, with 20 bases between. This CDR3 is built from 17 residues. DNA of the CDR3: TGTGCCAGCAGTTTACGGTCTGGGGGGACCTTTGGAGAGACCCAGTACTTC. Its protein is CASSLRSGGTFGETQYF.

The table lists this clonotype with a few counts. This chain's CDR3 is CASSYPGTGAYNEQFF. The CDR3 bases are TGTGCCAGCAGCTACCCCGGGACAGGGGCATACAATGAGCAGTTCTTC. The V and J genes are TRBV11-2 and TRBJ2-1, with TRBD1 identical over 10 bases. There are 16 residues in the CDR3. Per the germline V gene, CDR1 is SGHAT and CDR2 is FQNNGV. V was pared by 4 bases and J by 4 bases, with 7 bases of the junction left unmatched.

The chain recombines TRBV19 with TRBJ2-7, with D unclear. V shed 3 bases and J shed 2 bases, with 8 bases lying between them. Germline CDR1 LNHDA, CDR2 SQIVND (reference sequence). This CDR3 contains 13 residues. The CDR3 spells CASSIGLTYEQYF. The CDR3 DNA reads TGTGCCAGTAGTATCGGCCTAACCTACGAGCAGTACTTC.

Note on this clonotype: The junction does not match germline at one end; this may be a read error. The chain combines TRBV5-1 with TRBJ2-6; TRBD1 matches at 8 bases. The length of the CDR3 is 18 residues. CDR1 and CDR2 (germline): SGHRS, YFSETQ. This CDR3 is CASNSPRDRPSEANVLTF. For the CDR3, the DNA is TGCGCCAGCAACAGTCCCCGGGACAGGCCTTCTGAGGCCAACGTCCTGACTTTC.

About this clonotype itself: A single base separates this from a much larger clone, so it may be a read error. The V call is TRBV12-3 or TRBV12-4, the J call TRBJ2-5; D might be TRBD2 (6 bases). V was clipped by 10 bases and J by 3 bases, with 21 bases between them. The CDR3 loop spans 15 amino acids. In DNA form, the CDR3 reads TGTGCCAACAGGTTTACTAGCTTGCCAGAAGAGACCCAGTACTTC. Translation gives CANRFTSLPEETQYF.

The gene calls are TRBV6-4 and TRBJ2-3; 13 bases fit TRBD2. V lost 6 bases to trimming and J lost 8 bases; unmatched junction nucleotides: 11. CDR1 and CDR2 from the germline V gene are MRHNA and SNTAGT. The CDR3 is 16 amino acids. Written as DNA, the CDR3 is TGTGCCAGCAGCCCGACTAGCGGGGGGCCGGAGAGTACGCAGTATTTT. Translated, it gives CASSPTSGGPESTQYF.

The rearrangement links TRBV11-2 to TRBJ2-7; D remains ambiguous. With 0 bases removed from V and 0 bases from J, the gap between germline ends came to 9 bases. Germline V lookup: CDR1 SGHAT, CDR2 FQNNGV. The CDR3 length is 15 residues. The CDR3 bases are TGTGCCAGCAGCTTAGAACACTCAAGCTCCTACGAGCAGTACGTC. It encodes CASSLEHSSSYEQYV.

The chain carries TRBV19 and TRBJ2-1; the match to TRBD2 covers 9 bases. The CDR3 has 20 residues. V trimming: 1 base; J trimming: 0 bases; junction bases outside the gene matches: 13. Looked up from germline, CDR1 is LNHDA and CDR2 is SQIVND (reference sequence). CDR3 nucleotides: TGTGCCAGTAGTATAGTTCAGCGGGGGGTCACCGCATACTCCTACAATGAGCAGTTCTTC. It specifies CASSIVQRGVTAYSYNEQFF. The complete variable domain, with remaining parts taken from reference TRBV19 and TRBJ2-1, reads DGGITQSPKYLFRKEGQNVTLSCEQNLNHDAMYWYRQDPGQGLRLIYYSQIVNDFQKGDIAEGYSVSREKKESFPLTVTSAQKNPTAFYLCASSIVQRGVTAYSYNEQFFGPGTRLTVL.